This note documents a single T cell receptor beta chain sequence. The data belong to a study of blood T cell repertoires in COVID-19. Sequencing was performed with immunoSEQ multiplex PCR; in TCRdb, only in-frame clones are kept and a portion is missing. The sample includes about 400,000 clones, approximately 85% seen only once; the top ten take roughly 2%. CDR1 is KGHDR, CDR2 SFDVKD, per germline. The junction had 5 bases not matched to a gene; V was cut back by 7 bases and J by 3 bases. The CDR3 sequence is 15 residues long. The sequence was collected from a woman between 40 and 50 years old with acute COVID-19. V usage is TRBV24-1 and J usage is TRBJ2-2; 9 bases are shared with TRBD1. The source material was PBMCs or T cells enriched from blood (not recorded which). The CDR3 DNA sequence: TGTGCCACCAGGGGTCGGACAGGGGACACCGGGGAGCTGTTTTTT. It translates to CATRGRTGDTGELFF.